A single T cell receptor beta chain is shown here with its context. Antigen specificity is unknown. TCRdb analysed the reads with MiXCR anew, one entry per CDR3 protein. The sample consists of around 530,000 distinct CDR3 sequences, around 27% of them appearing once. The germline V gene encodes CDR1 MNHEY and CDR2 SVGEGT. This CDR3 has 14 amino acids. Trimming shortened V by 2 bases and J by 4 bases, and 12 bases separated the two germline ends. The sample is drawn from a study of T cell repertoires in cytomegalovirus infection. The study, taken as a whole, reports: The study found HLA-C-restricted CMV-specific TCR beta clonotypes dominating the ex vivo response.

The specimen was PBMCs. This TCR was recovered from a human donor in good health (CMV status not recorded). Some clones in this sample may be carry-over from other donors' samples. This chain joins TRBV6-2 or TRBV6-3 and TRBJ2-7; D might be TRBD2 (6 bases). The CDR3 is CASSYTSGRYEQYV. The CDR3 region has the DNA TGTGCCAGCAGTTACACCTCCGGGAGATACGAGCAGTACGTC.